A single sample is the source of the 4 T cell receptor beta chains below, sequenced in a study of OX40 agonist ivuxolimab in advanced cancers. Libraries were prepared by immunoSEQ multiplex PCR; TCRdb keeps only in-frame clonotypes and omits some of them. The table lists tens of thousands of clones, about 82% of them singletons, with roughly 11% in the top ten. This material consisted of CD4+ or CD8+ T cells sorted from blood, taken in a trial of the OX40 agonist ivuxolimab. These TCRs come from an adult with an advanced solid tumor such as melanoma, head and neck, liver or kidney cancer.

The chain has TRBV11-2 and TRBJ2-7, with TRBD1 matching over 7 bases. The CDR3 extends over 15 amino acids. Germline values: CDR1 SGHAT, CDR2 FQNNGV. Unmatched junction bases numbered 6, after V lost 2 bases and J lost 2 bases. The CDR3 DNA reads TGTGCCAGCAGCTTAAACGCAGGGGGAACCTACGAGCAGTACTTC. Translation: CASSLNAGGTYEQYF.

The CDR3 DNA is TGTGCCAGCAGTTTCAGACTTAATGAAAAACTGTTTTTT. The encoded protein is CASSFRLNEKLFF. The chain links TRBV27 to TRBJ1-4; D not resolved. V dropped 3 bases and J dropped 4 bases, with 6 bases sitting between them. The CDR3 contains 13 residues. Germline V gene data show CDR1 as MNHEY and CDR2 as SMNVEV (reference sequence). The entire variable domain, with the rest obtained from reference TRBV27 and TRBJ1-4, is as follows: EAQVTQNPRYLITVTGKKLTVTCSQNMNHEYMSWYRQDPGLGLRQIYYSMNVEVTDKGDVPEGYKVSRKEKRNFPLILESPSPNQTSLYFCASSFRLNEKLFFGSGTQLSVL.

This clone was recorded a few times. The CDR3 spells CASSYSRGEAFF. CDR3 nucleotide sequence: TGTGCCAGCAGTTACTCAAGGGGTGAAGCTTTCTTT. The J gene is TRBJ1-1, the V gene TRBV6-6; a possible D gene is TRBD1 (5 bases). V lost 0 bases, J lost 7 bases, and 6 bases lay in between. The CDR3 consists of 12 residues. Germline V lookup: CDR1 MNHNY, CDR2 SVGAGI (reference sequence).

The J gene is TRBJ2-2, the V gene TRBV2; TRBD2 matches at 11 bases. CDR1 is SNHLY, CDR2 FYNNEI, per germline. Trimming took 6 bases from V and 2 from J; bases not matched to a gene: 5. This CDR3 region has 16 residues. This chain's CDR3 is CASRALAGGNTGELFF. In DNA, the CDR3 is TGTGCCAGCAGAGCTCTAGCGGGGGGAAACACCGGGGAGCTGTTTTTT.